This TCR beta chain was captured in a study of shared clonotypes between healthy human individuals. Findings of the study overall: Blood was the only sampled material, and tissue repertoires likely differ.

CD8 cells classed as naive were CD45RO-negative and positively selected for CCR7, excluding terminally differentiated effector memory CD45RA+ cells. This CDR3 has 14 residues. V was clipped by 8 bases and J by 6 bases, with 16 bases between them. Germline values: CDR1 SEHNR, CDR2 FQNEAQ (reference sequence). A note on this clone: Its antigen is unidentified.

Sorted-subset replicate PCRs used 150 to 200 ng DNA, roughly 28,000 T cell genomes. In the original processing: Junction-only immunoSEQ sequences carried no quality scores, so filtering differed. Assay: immunoSEQ multiplex PCR; the TCRdb copy retains only in-frame clones and omits some. V and J calls and clone size come straight from that table; D and trimming were deduced from the DNA. Among roughly 850,000 clones listed, approximately 96% were seen once. Sequenced: naive CD8+ T cells sorted from blood. V and J are TRBV7-9 and TRBJ1-4; D gene unclear. The TCR was taken from a man aged 25-40 years in good health. CDR3 loop: CASLREGWHEKLFF. The CDR3 nucleotides are TGTGCCAGCCTACGGGAGGGATGGCATGAAAAACTGTTTTTT.